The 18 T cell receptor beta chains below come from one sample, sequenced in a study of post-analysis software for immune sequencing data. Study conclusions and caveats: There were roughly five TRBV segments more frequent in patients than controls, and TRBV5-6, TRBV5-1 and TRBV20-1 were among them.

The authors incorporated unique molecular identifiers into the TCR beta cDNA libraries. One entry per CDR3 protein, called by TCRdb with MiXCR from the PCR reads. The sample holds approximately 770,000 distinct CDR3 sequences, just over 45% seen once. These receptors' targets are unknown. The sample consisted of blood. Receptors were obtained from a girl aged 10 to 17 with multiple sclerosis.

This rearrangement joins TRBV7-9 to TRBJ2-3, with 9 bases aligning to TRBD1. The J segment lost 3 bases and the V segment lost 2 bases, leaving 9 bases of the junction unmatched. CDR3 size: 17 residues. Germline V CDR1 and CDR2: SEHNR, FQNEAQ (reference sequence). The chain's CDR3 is CASSLLGTGLFTDTQYF. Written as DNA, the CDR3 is TGTGCCAGCAGCTTACTTGGGACAGGGTTGTTTACAGATACGCAGTATTTT.

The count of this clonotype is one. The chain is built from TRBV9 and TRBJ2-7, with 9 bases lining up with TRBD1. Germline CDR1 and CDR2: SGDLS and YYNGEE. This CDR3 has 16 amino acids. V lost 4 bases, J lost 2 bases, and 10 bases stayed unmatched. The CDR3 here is CASSQRTGASTYEQYF. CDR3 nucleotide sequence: TGTGCCAGCAGCCAAAGGACAGGGGCAAGTACCTACGAGCAGTACTTC.

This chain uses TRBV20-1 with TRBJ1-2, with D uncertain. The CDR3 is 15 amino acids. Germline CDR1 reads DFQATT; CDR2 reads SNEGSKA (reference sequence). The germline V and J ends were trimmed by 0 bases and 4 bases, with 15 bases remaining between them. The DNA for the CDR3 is TGCAGTGCTAGAGATAGGGAAGGTGGCGGCTATGGCTACACCTTC. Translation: CSARDREGGGYGYTF.

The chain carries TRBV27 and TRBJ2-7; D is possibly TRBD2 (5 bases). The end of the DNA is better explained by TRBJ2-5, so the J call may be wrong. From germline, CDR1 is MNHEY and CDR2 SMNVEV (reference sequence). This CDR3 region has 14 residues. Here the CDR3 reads CASSPNPGWETQYF. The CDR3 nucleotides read TGTGCCAGCAGTCCTAATCCGGGGTGGGAGACCCAGTACTTC.

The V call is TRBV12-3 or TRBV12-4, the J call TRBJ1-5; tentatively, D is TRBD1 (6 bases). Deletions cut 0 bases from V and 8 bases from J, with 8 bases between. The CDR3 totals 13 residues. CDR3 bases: TGTGCCAGCAGTTTAGCAGGGGGTAAGCCCCAGCATTTT. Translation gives CASSLAGGKPQHF.

CDR3 region: CASSGGPGELFF. In DNA form, the CDR3 reads TGTGCCAGCAGTGGGGGTCCCGGGGAGCTGTTTTTT. J is TRBJ2-2 and V is TRBV6-1; D ambiguous. Germline V gives CDR1 MNHNS, CDR2 SASEGT. There are 12 residues in the CDR3. V was cut by 4 bases and J by 6 bases, with 6 bases left in between.

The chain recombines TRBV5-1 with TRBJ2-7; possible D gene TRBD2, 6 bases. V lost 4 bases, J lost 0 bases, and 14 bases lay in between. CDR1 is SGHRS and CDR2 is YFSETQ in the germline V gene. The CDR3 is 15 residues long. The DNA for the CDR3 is TGCGCCAGCAGCGCCGAATCGGGAGCCTCCTACGAGCAGTACTTC. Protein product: CASSAESGASYEQYF.

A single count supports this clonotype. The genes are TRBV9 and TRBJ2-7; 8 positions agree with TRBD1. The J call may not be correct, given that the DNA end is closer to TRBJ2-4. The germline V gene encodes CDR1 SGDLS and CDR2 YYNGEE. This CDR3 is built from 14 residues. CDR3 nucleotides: TGTGCCAGCAGCGCGGACAGGGATGGAAACATTCAGTACTTC. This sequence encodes CASSADRDGNIQYF.

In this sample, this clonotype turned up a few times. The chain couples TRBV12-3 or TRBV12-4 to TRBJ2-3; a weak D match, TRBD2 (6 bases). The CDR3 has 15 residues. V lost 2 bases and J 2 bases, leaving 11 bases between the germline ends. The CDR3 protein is CASSLLGGTTDTQYF. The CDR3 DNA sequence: TGTGCCAGCAGTTTATTGGGCGGGACCACAGATACGCAGTATTTT.

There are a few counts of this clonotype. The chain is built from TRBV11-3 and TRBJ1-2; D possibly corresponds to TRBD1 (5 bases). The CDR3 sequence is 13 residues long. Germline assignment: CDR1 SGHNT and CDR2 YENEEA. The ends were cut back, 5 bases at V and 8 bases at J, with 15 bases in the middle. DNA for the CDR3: TGTGCCAGCAGCCCCGTCTCTTGGGGCGGCTACACCTTC. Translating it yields CASSPVSWGGYTF. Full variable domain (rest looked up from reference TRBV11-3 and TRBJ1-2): EAGVVQSPRYKIIEKKQPVAFWCNPISGHNTLYWYLQNLGQGPELLIRYENEEAVDDSQLPKDRFSAERLKGVDSTLKIQPAELGDSAVYLCASSPVSWGGYTFGSGTRLTVV.

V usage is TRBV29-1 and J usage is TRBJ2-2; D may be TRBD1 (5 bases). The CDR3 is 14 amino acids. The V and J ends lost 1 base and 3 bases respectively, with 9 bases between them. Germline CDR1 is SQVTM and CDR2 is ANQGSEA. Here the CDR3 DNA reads TGCAGCGTTGAAGGCTTGACAGACACCGGGGAGCTGTTTTTT. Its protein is CSVEGLTDTGELFF.

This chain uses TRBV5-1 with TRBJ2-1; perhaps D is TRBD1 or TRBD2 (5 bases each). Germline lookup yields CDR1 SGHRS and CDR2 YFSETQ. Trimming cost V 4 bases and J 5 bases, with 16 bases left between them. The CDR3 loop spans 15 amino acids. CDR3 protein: CASSQQQGTNNEQFF. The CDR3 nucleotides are TGCGCCAGCAGCCAACAACAAGGGACCAACAATGAGCAGTTCTTC.

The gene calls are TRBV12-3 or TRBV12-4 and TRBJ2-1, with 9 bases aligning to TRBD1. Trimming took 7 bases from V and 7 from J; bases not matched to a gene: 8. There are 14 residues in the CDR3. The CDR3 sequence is CASNLDRGWNEQFF. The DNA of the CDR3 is TGTGCCAGCAACCTGGACAGGGGTTGGAATGAGCAGTTCTTC.

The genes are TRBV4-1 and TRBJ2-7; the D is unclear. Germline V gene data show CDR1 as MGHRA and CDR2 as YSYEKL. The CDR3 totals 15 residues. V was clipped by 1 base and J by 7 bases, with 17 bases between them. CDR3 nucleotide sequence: TGCGCCAGCAGCCAAGGTTCGCTAGGTGGCAATGAGCAGTACTTC. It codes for CASSQGSLGGNEQYF.

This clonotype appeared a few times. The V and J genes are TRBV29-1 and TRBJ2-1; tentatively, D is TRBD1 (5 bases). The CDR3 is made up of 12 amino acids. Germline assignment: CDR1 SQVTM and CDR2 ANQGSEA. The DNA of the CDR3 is TGCAGAGGGGCCGGCGCCTACAATGAGCAGTTCTTC. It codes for CRGAGAYNEQFF.

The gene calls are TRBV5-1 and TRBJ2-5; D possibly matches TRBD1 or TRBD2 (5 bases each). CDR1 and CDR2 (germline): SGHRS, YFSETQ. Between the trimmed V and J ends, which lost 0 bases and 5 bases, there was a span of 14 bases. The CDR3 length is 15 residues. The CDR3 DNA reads TGCGCCAGCAGCTTGGGGGGGACCGCCGTGGAGACCCAGTACTTC. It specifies CASSLGGTAVETQYF.

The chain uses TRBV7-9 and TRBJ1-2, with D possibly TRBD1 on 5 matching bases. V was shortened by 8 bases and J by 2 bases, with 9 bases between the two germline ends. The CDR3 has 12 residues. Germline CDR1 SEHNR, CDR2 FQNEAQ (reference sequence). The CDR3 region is CASGTENYGYTF. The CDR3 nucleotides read TGTGCCAGCGGGACCGAGAACTATGGCTACACCTTC. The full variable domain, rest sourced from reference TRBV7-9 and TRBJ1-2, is DTGVSQNPRHKITKRGQNVTFRCDPISEHNRLYWYRQTLGQGPEFLTYFQNEAQLEKSRLLSDRFSAERPKGSFSTLEIQRTEQGDSAMYLCASGTENYGYTFGSGTRLTVV.

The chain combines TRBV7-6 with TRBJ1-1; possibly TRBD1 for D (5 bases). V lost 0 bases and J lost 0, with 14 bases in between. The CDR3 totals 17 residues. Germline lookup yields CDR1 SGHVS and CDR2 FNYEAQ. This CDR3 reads CASSLAPAGPMNTEAFF. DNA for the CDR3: TGTGCCAGCAGCTTAGCCCCGGCAGGGCCCATGAACACTGAAGCTTTCTTT.